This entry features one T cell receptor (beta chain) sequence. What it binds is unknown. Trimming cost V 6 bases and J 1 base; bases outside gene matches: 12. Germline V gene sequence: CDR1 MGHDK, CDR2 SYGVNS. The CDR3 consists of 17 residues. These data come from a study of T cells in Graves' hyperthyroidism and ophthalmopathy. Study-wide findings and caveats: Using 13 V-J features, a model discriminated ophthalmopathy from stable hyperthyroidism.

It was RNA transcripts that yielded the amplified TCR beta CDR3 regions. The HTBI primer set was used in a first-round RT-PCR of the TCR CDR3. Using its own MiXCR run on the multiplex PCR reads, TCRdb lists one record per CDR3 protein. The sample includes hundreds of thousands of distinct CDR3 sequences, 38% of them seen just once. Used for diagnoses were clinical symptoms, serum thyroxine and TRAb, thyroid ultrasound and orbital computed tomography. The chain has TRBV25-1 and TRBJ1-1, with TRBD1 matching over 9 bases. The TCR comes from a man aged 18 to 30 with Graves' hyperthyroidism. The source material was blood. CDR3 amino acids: CASSVGTTGGWNTEAFF. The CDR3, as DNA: TGTGCCAGCAGCGTGGGAACGACAGGGGGATGGAACACTGAAGCTTTCTTT.